This passage covers 29 T cell receptor beta chains from one sample sequenced in a study of radiotherapy plus CTLA-4 blockade in lung cancer. Using immunoSEQ multiplex PCR, the repertoire was profiled, and TCRdb retains in-frame clones only, with some absent. The data hold about 97,000 clones, with approximately 75% observed a single time. This material consisted of peripheral blood, taken from a patient treated with radiotherapy plus ipilimumab. The receptor set was obtained from a human donor with non-small cell lung cancer who had a partial response to radiotherapy plus ipilimumab. Some clones in this sample may be carry-over from other donors' samples.

J is TRBJ2-7 and V is TRBV6-6; 9 bases line up with TRBD2. Per germline, CDR1 MNHNY and CDR2 SVGAGI (reference sequence). The CDR3 has 12 residues. As DNA, the CDR3 is TGTGCTAGCGGGAGCCACCTCTACGAGCAGTACTTC. It encodes CASGSHLYEQYF.

J is TRBJ1-1 and V is TRBV9, with D hard to call. The germline gives CDR1 SGDLS, CDR2 YYNGEE. The CDR3 is made up of 13 amino acids. Trimming removed 0 bases from V and 5 bases from J, with 8 bases in between. CDR3: CASSVAQATEAFF. The DNA of the CDR3 is TGTGCCAGCAGCGTAGCTCAGGCAACTGAAGCTTTCTTT. Variable domain in full (rest from reference TRBV9 and TRBJ1-1): DSGVTQTPKHLITATGQRVTLRCSPRSGDLSVYWYQQSLDQGLQFLIQYYNGEERAKGNILERFSAQQFPDLHSELNLSSLELGDSALYFCASSVAQATEAFFGQGTRLTVV.

This clone has just a few counts. This chain uses TRBV9 with TRBJ2-1; D is possibly TRBD1 (6 bases). The CDR3 length is 16 residues. V was cut by 4 bases and J by 5 bases, with 19 bases left in between. The V gene's germline CDR1 is SGDLS and CDR2 YYNGEE. This CDR3 is CASSPPPWQGNNEQFF. DNA of the CDR3: TGTGCCAGCAGCCCTCCCCCGTGGCAGGGGAACAATGAGCAGTTCTTC.

V gene TRBV10-3 combines with J gene TRBJ2-7, with 8 bases fitting TRBD2. CDR1 and CDR2 (germline): ENHRY, SYGVKD. This CDR3 has 11 residues. The ends lost 10 bases at V and 1 base at J; junction bases unmatched: 0. The chain's CDR3 is CATGGSYEQYF. The CDR3, as DNA: TGTGCCACGGGGGGGTCCTACGAGCAGTACTTC.

The chain uses TRBV19 and TRBJ2-4; D is undetermined. CDR1 is LNHDA, CDR2 SQIVND, per germline (reference sequence). This CDR3 has 15 residues. The V end was cut by 9 bases, the J end by 0 bases, with 15 bases between. CDR3 nucleotide sequence: TGTGCCAGCGGAGACGGATATTTAGCCAAAAACATTCAGTACTTC. Its translation is CASGDGYLAKNIQYF.

This clone has just a few counts. The chain employs TRBV4-3 and TRBJ1-1, with a weak D call TRBD1 (6 bases). V lost 6 bases and J lost 4, with 12 bases in between. CDR3 size: 13 residues. The germline V gene encodes CDR1 LGHNA and CDR2 YSLEER. CDR3 residues: CASSNRVSTEAFF. As DNA, the CDR3 is TGCGCCAGCAGTAACAGGGTAAGCACTGAAGCTTTCTTT.

V is TRBV15 and J is TRBJ2-2; D unresolved. CDR1 is LNHNV and CDR2 is YYDKDF in the germline V gene (reference sequence). CDR3 length: 18 amino acids. V was clipped by 0 bases and J by 7 bases, with 21 bases between them. CDR3 sequence reads: CATSRDLVPGSSFGELFF. The CDR3 nucleotides read TGTGCCACCAGCAGAGATCTGGTACCCGGTTCTAGTTTCGGGGAGCTGTTTTTT. The variable domain in full, completed from reference TRBV15 and TRBJ2-2, reads DAMVIQNPRYQVTQFGKPVTLSCSQTLNHNVMYWYQQKSSQAPKLLFHYYDKDFNNEADTPDNFQSRRPNTSFCFLDIRSPGLGDTAMYLCATSRDLVPGSSFGELFFGEGSRLTVL.

This clone was counted a few times. The chain combines TRBV2 with TRBJ2-7; 7 nucleotides line up with TRBD1. Germline lookup yields CDR1 SNHLY and CDR2 FYNNEI. The CDR3 consists of 14 residues. The J segment lost 2 bases and the V segment lost 6 bases, leaving 7 bases of the junction unmatched. The CDR3 protein is CASRGLQGAYEQYF. The DNA of the CDR3 is TGTGCCAGCAGAGGGCTTCAGGGGGCCTACGAGCAGTACTTC. The whole variable domain, filled in from reference TRBV2 and TRBJ2-7, reads EPEVTQTPSHQVTQMGQEVILRCVPISNHLYFYWYRQILGQKVEFLVSFYNNEISEKSEIFDDQFSVERPDGSNFTLKIRSTKLEDSAMYFCASRGLQGAYEQYFGPGTRLTVT.

The chain is built from TRBV11-2 and TRBJ2-3; TRBD1 matches at 7 bases. J lost 1 base, V lost 0 bases, and 10 bases had no gene match. Germline lookup yields CDR1 SGHAT and CDR2 FQNNGV. The length of the CDR3 is 18 residues. The CDR3, as DNA: TGTGCCAGCAGCTTAGATCTGGGGACAGCTCCGCGCACAGATACGCAGTATTTT. Protein product: CASSLDLGTAPRTDTQYF. The full variable domain, with the rest looked up from reference TRBV11-2 and TRBJ2-3, is EAGVAQSPRYKIIEKRQSVAFWCNPISGHATLYWYQQILGQGPKLLIQFQNNGVVDDSQLPKDRFSAERLKGVDSTLKIQPAKLEDSAVYLCASSLDLGTAPRTDTQYFGPGTRLTVL.

This clone appeared once. The chain couples TRBV2 to TRBJ2-2, with D perhaps matching TRBD1 (6 bases). In germline, CDR1 is SNHLY, CDR2 FYNNEI. The CDR3 contains 15 residues. V was clipped by 3 bases and J by 5 bases, with 13 bases between them. CDR3 amino acids: CASSDPGERTGELFF. As DNA, the CDR3 is TGTGCCAGCAGTGACCCAGGGGAAAGAACCGGGGAGCTGTTTTTT.

The V gene is TRBV28, the J gene TRBJ1-5; D is undetermined. Germline loops: CDR1 MDHEN, CDR2 SYDVKM. The CDR3 has 17 residues. V was shortened by 8 bases and J by 2 bases, with 22 bases between the two germline ends. CDR3 DNA sequence: TGTGCCAGCCTACCCTCTAGATGGTGGATAGGCAATCAGCCCCAGCATTTT. Its translation is CASLPSRWWIGNQPQHF.

The CDR3, as DNA: TGTGCCAGCAGTTTTAGGTCAGGGGGCCAAGAGACCCAGTACTTC. Residues: CASSFRSGGQETQYF. The chain combines TRBV28 with TRBJ2-5; 7 bases are shared with TRBD1. The ends lost 3 bases at V and 1 base at J; junction bases unmatched: 5. The CDR3 spans 15 residues. Per germline, CDR1 MDHEN and CDR2 SYDVKM.

Only a few counts were recorded for this clone. V and J are TRBV14 and TRBJ2-1; D is unresolved. The CDR3 length is 11 residues. Per the germline V gene, CDR1 is SGHDN and CDR2 is FVKESK. Trimming removed 4 bases at V and 5 bases at J, with 3 bases between. CDR3 sequence reads: CASSLNNEQFF. The CDR3 DNA is TGTGCCAGCAGCCTAAACAATGAGCAGTTCTTC.

This clone came up a few times. The V call is TRBV7-2, the J call TRBJ2-7; D is possibly TRBD2 (6 bases). Germline V gene sequence: CDR1 SGHTA, CDR2 FQGNSA. V was cut by 6 bases and J by 0 bases, with 21 bases left in between. The CDR3 consists of 17 residues. The CDR3 spells CASSSPYASASSYEQYF. DNA for the CDR3: TGTGCCAGCAGTTCTCCGTATGCTAGCGCGAGCTCCTACGAGCAGTACTTC.

The rearrangement links TRBV7-9 to TRBJ2-1, with 12 bases identical to TRBD2. CDR3 length: 14 residues. Germline V gene sequence: CDR1 SEHNR, CDR2 FQNEAQ (reference sequence). J gave up 8 bases and V 6 bases, and 5 bases lay outside the gene matches. The CDR3 nucleotides read TGTGCCAGCAGGAGGACTAGCGGGGTCTATGAGCAGTTCTTC. It yields the protein CASRRTSGVYEQFF.

The J gene is TRBJ2-7, the V gene TRBV5-1; D may be TRBD1 (5 bases). V shed 7 bases and J shed 6 bases, with 17 bases lying between them. The germline V gene has CDR1 SGHRS and CDR2 YFSETQ. The CDR3 has 13 amino acids. Written as DNA, the CDR3 is TGCGCCAGCGGGGCAGTATCAGAAGGCGAGCAGTACTTC. As protein: CASGAVSEGEQYF.

This clone showed up just once. The CDR3 sequence is CASSLELAGGITYEQYF. CDR3 sequence (DNA): TGTGCCAGCAGCTTGGAGCTAGCGGGGGGAATTACCTACGAGCAGTACTTC. This chain connects TRBV5-8 to TRBJ2-7; 11 positions match TRBD2. CDR1 and CDR2 (germline): SGHTS, YDEGEE. V shed 0 bases and J 2 bases; nucleotides not matched to a gene: 7. This CDR3 is 17 amino acids long.

The chain recombines TRBV7-2 with TRBJ2-2; no firm D call. Per the germline V gene, CDR1 is SGHTA and CDR2 is FQGNSA. The CDR3 extends over 14 amino acids. Trimming took off 5 bases at V and 5 bases at J, with 12 bases between the two ends. The CDR3 sequence: CASSPGPATGELFF. Here the CDR3 DNA reads TGTGCCAGCAGCCCTGGGCCCGCGACCGGGGAGCTGTTTTTT.

The chain joins TRBV5-5 to TRBJ1-5; D gene uncertain. Trimming took off 2 bases at V and 2 bases at J, with 8 bases between the two ends. Germline V CDR1 and CDR2: SGHKS, YYEKEE (reference sequence). CDR3 length: 14 residues. CDR3 DNA: TGTGCCAGCAGCTTTTATGTAGGCAATCAGCCCCAGCATTTT. Translation gives CASSFYVGNQPQHF.

This chain connects TRBV28 to TRBJ2-5, with 7 bases lining up with TRBD1. The ends lost 3 bases at V and 5 bases at J; junction bases unmatched: 6. CDR1 and CDR2 (germline): MDHEN, SYDVKM. The CDR3 is 14 amino acids. The CDR3 nucleotides read TGTGCCAGCAGTTTTTCTCTAGGGGGCGAGACCCAGTACTTC. Translated: CASSFSLGGETQYF.

The chain employs TRBV11-3 and TRBJ2-7, with 8 positions matching TRBD1. Germline-derived CDR1 and CDR2 are SGHNT and YENEEA. V was clipped by 9 bases and J by 0 bases; unmatched bases: 4. The CDR3 covers 13 residues. The CDR3 region is CARTDRDSYEQYF. CDR3 coding DNA: TGTGCCAGAACGGACAGGGACTCCTACGAGCAGTACTTC.

This chain connects TRBV5-1 to TRBJ2-2; possible D gene TRBD2, 5 bases. V was shortened by 6 bases and J by 4 bases, with 25 bases between the two germline ends. CDR1 is SGHRS and CDR2 is YFSETQ in the germline V gene. The length of the CDR3 is 18 residues. The CDR3, as DNA: TGCGCCAGCAACTCCAATAGAGGAGCGCGGGTTTCCACCGGGGAGCTGTTTTTT. As protein: CASNSNRGARVSTGELFF. Filled out from reference TRBV5-1 and TRBJ2-2, the complete variable domain reads KAGVTQTPRYLIKTRGQQVTLSCSPISGHRSVSWYQQTPGQGLQFLFEYFSETQRNKGNFPGRFSGRQFSNSRSEMNVSTLELGDSALYLCASNSNRGARVSTGELFFGEGSRLTVL.

A single count supports this clone. This chain links TRBV11-3 with TRBJ1-2; D may be TRBD1 (5 bases). V lost 0 bases, J lost 5 bases, and 16 bases lay in between. CDR1 and CDR2 (germline): SGHNT, YENEEA. The CDR3 extends over 16 amino acids. The DNA of the CDR3 is TGTGCCAGCAGCTTAGAGGGAGGGGTAGTACGGTATGGCTACACCTTC. It encodes CASSLEGGVVRYGYTF.

CDR3 in DNA: TGTGCCAGCAGCGCGAGACGGGAAGTAGCCCGCTACGAGCAGTACTTC. It translates to CASSARREVARYEQYF. The V call is TRBV11-1, the J call TRBJ2-7; D possibly corresponds to TRBD2 (5 bases). The CDR3 extends over 16 amino acids. Trimming shortened V by 5 bases and J by 3 bases, and 20 bases separated the two germline ends. CDR1 and CDR2 (germline): SGHAT, FQDESV (reference sequence).

This chain joins TRBV5-6 and TRBJ2-5, with D possibly TRBD2 on 6 matching bases. The CDR3 is made up of 15 amino acids. Germline loops: CDR1 SGHDT, CDR2 YYEEEE. Trimming cost V 4 bases and J 4 bases, with 17 bases left between them. The CDR3 is CASSPNWGVGETQYF. The CDR3, as DNA: TGTGCCAGCAGCCCTAATTGGGGGGTAGGAGAGACCCAGTACTTC.

The chain combines TRBV5-1 with TRBJ2-1; 9 bases agree with TRBD1. With V trimmed by 0 bases and J by 9 bases, 10 bases remained unmatched. The CDR3 totals 16 residues. Germline-derived CDR1 and CDR2 are SGHRS and YFSETQ. DNA of the CDR3: TGCGCCAGCAGCTTGGAATTGAGACAGGGGGTGAGTGAGCAGTTCTTC. The encoded protein is CASSLELRQGVSEQFF. The complete variable domain, with remaining parts taken from reference TRBV5-1 and TRBJ2-1, reads KAGVTQTPRYLIKTRGQQVTLSCSPISGHRSVSWYQQTPGQGLQFLFEYFSETQRNKGNFPGRFSGRQFSNSRSEMNVSTLELGDSALYLCASSLELRQGVSEQFFGPGTRLTVL.

The chain is built from TRBV15 and TRBJ2-3; 7 bases fit TRBD2. There are 15 residues in the CDR3. V was clipped by 0 bases and J by 4 bases; unmatched bases: 4. The V gene's germline CDR1 is LNHNV and CDR2 YYDKDF (reference sequence). The CDR3 protein is CATSRDWGGADTQYF. CDR3 DNA sequence: TGTGCCACCAGCAGAGATTGGGGGGGGGCAGATACGCAGTATTTT. Using reference TRBV15 and TRBJ2-3 for the parts outside the CDR3, the full variable domain is DAMVIQNPRYQVTQFGKPVTLSCSQTLNHNVMYWYQQKSSQAPKLLFHYYDKDFNNEADTPDNFQSRRPNTSFCFLDIRSPGLGDTAMYLCATSRDWGGADTQYFGPGTRLTVL.

The chain joins TRBV29-1 to TRBJ2-7; possible D gene TRBD1, 6 bases. Trimming cost V 4 bases and J 4 bases, with 14 bases left between them. This CDR3 is built from 13 residues. Germline V CDR1 and CDR2: SQVTM, ANQGSEA. CDR3 sequence reads: CSVARTGSYEQYF. For the CDR3, the DNA is TGCAGCGTTGCTCGAACAGGGTCGTACGAGCAGTACTTC.

The rearrangement joins TRBV6-5 to TRBJ2-3, with D possibly TRBD1 on 5 matching bases. V was pared by 4 bases and J by 2 bases, with 13 bases between. Germline CDR1 and CDR2: MNHEY and SVGAGI. CDR3 length: 15 residues. CDR3 in amino acids: CASSSGVGHTDTQYF. DNA of the CDR3: TGTGCCAGCAGTTCTGGCGTGGGGCACACAGATACGCAGTATTTT.